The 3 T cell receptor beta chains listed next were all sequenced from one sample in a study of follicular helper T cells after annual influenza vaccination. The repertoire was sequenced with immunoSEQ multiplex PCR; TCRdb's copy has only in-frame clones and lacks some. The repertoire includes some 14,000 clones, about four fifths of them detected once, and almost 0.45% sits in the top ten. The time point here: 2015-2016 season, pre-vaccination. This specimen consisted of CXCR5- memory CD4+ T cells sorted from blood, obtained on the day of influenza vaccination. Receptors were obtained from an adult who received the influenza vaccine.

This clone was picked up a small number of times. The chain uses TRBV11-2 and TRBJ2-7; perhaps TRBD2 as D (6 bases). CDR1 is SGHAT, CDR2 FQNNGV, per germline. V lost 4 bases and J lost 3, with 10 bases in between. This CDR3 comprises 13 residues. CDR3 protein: CASSWGLLYEQYF. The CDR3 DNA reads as TGTGCCAGCAGCTGGGGACTCCTCTACGAGCAGTACTTC.

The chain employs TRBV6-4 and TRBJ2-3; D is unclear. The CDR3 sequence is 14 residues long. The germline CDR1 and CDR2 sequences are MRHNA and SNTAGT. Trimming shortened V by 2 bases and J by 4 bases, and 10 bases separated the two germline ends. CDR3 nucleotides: TGTGCCAGCAGTGACCAGGTTCGGTCAGATACGCAGTATTTT. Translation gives CASSDQVRSDTQYF.

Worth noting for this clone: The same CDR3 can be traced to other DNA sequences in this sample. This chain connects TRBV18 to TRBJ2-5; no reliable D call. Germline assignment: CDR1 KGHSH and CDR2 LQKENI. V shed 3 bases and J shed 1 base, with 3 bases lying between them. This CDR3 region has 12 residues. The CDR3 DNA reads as TGTGCCAGCTCACCTCTCCAAGAGACCCAGTACTTC. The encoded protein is CASSPLQETQYF.